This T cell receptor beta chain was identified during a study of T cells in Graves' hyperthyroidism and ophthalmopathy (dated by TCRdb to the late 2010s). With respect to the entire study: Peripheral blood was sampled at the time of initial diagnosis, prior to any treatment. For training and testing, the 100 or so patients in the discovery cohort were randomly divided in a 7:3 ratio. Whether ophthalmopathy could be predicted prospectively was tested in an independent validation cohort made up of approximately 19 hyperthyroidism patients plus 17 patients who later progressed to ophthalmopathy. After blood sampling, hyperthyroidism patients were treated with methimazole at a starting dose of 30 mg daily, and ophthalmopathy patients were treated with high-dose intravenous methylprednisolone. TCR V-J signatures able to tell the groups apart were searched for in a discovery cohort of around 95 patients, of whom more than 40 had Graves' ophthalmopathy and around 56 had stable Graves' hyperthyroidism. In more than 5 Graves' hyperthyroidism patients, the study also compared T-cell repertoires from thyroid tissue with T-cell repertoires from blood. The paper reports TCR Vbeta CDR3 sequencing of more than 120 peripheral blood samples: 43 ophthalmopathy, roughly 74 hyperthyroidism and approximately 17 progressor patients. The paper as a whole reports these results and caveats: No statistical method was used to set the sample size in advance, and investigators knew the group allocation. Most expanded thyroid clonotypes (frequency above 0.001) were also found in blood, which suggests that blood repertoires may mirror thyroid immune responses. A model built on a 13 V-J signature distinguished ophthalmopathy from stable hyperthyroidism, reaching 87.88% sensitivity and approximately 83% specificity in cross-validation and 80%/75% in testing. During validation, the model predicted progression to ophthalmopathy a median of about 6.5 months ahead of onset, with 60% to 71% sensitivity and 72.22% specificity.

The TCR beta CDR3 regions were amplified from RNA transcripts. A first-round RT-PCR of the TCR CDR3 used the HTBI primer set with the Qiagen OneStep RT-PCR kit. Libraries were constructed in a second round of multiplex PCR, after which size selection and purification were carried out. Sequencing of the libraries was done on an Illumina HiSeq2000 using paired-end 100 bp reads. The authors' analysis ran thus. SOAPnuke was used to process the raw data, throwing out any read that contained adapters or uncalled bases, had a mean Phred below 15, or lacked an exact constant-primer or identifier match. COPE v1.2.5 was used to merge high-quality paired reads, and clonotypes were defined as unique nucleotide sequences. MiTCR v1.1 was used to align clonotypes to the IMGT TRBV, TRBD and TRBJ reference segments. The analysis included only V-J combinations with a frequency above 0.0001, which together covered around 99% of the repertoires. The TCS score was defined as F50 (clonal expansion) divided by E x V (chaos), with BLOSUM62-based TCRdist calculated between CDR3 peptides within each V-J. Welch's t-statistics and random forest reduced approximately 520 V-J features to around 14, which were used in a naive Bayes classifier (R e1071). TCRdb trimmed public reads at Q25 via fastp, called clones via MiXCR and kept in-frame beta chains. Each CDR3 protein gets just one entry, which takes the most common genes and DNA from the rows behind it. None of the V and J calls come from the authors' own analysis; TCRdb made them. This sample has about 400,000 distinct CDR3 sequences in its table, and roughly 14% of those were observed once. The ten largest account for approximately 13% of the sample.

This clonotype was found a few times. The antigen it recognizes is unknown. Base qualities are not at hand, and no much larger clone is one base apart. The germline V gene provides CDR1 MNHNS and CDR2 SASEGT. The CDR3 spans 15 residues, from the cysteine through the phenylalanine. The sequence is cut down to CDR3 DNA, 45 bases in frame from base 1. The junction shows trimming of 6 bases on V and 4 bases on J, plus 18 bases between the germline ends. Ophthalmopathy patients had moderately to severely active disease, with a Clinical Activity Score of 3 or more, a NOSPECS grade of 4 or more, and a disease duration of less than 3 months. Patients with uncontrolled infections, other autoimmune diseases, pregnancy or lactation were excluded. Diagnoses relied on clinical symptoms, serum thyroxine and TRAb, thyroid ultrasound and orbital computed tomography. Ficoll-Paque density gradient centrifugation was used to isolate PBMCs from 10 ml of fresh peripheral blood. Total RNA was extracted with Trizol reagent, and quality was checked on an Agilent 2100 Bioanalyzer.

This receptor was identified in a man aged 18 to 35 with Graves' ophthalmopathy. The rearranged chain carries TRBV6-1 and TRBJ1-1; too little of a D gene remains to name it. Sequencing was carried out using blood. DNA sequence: TGTGCCAGCAGCGCCCTAGCGGTATGGGGCACTGAAGCTTTCTTT. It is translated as CASSALAVWGTEAFF.